A selection of T cell receptor beta chains follows, all from one sample in a study of metastatic and nonmetastatic thyroid tumors. TCRdb re-called the PCR reads through MiXCR. The repertoire holds some 26,000 clones, with around 26% as singletons. The sequenced sample consisted of blood. The receptors derive from a male donor with papillary thyroid cancer or a benign thyroid nodule (not recorded which). Some clones in this sample may be carry-over from other donors' samples. Each CDR3 is given with its conserved first and last residue. D genes are given only for firm matches. Clone size, where shown, is once, few, many, or a class for clones that have expanded.

size	V	J	D	DNA	CDR3
-	TRBV6-2/TRBV6-3	TRBJ1-5	-	TGTGCCAGCAGTTACAACTCCGTCGGGCCCCAGCATTTT	CASSYNSVGPQHF
many	TRBV28	TRBJ1-4	TRBD1	TGTGCCAGCAGTTTAGAGGGGGCTATAGCTGAAAAACTGTTTTTT	CASSLEGAIAEKLFF
many	TRBV5-1	TRBJ2-1	-	TGCGCCAGCAGCTTGGCGGGCCATCCCCATGAGCAGTTCTTC	CASSLAGHPHEQFF
many	TRBV4-2	TRBJ2-7	TRBD2	TGTGCCAGCAGCCAAGAGATAGCGGGAGGTATCGAGCAGTACTTC	CASSQEIAGGIEQYF
-	TRBV20-1	TRBJ1-6	-	TGCAGTGCTAGAGAGATGGACATGGGGGATAATTCACCCCTCCACTTT	CSAREMDMGDNSPLHF
medium-sized	TRBV7-6	TRBJ2-7	-	TGTGCCAGCAGCTTAAGCAGGGGGCAGTCTAGCGGGCCCTACGAGCAGTACTTC	CASSLSRGQSSGPYEQYF
many	TRBV27	TRBJ2-3	-	TGTGCCAGCAGTACCCCCGGGTCGATAAATACGCAGTATTTT	CASSTPGSINTQYF
many	TRBV5-8	TRBJ2-7	-	TGTGCCAGCAGCTTTGCGGGAACTGCGACCTACGAGCAGTACTTC	CASSFAGTATYEQYF
many	TRBV7-3	TRBJ2-1	-	TGTGCCAGCAGCCCGCAAGGGGCCCCTTCCTACAATGAGCAGTTCTTC	CASSPQGAPSYNEQFF
-	TRBV18	TRBJ1-6	TRBD1	TGTGCCAGCTCACCACCGGGACAGGGTAATTCACCCCTCCACTTT	CASSPPGQGNSPLHF
many	TRBV5-1	TRBJ1-6	-	TGCGCCAGCAGCTTGGGCTCCTCGGGGAATTTACCCCTCCACTTT	CASSLGSSGNLPLHF
-	TRBV5-6	TRBJ2-3	TRBD2	TGTGTCACTTCGGGACTAGCGAGCACAGATACGCAGTATTTT	CVTSGLASTDTQYF
-	TRBV11-2	TRBJ2-1	TRBD2	TGTGCCAGCAGCTTACATCAGTGGGCTAGCGGGATGAGATACAATGAGCAGTTCTTC	CASSLHQWASGMRYNEQFF
many	TRBV18	TRBJ2-5	TRBD1	TGTGCCAGCTCGTCGGGACAGGCCAGTTCCGCGGCGACCCAGTACTTC	CASSSGQASSAATQYF
many	TRBV7-2	TRBJ1-1	-	TGTGCCAGCAGCCGGGGGGGGCTGGCCTCAGCTTTCTTT	CASSRGGLASAFF
-	TRBV27	TRBJ1-2	-	TGTGCCAGCAGTTTGATCCAGGGGACTAACTATGGCTACACCTTC	CASSLIQGTNYGYTF
medium-sized	TRBV5-1	TRBJ2-7	TRBD2	TGCGCCAGCAGCCGGACTAGCGGGAGCTACGAGCAGTACTTC	CASSRTSGSYEQYF
-	TRBV20-1	TRBJ1-3	-	TGCAGTGCTAGAGGGGGGAGCGCCTCTGGAAACACCATATATTTT	CSARGGSASGNTIYF
many	TRBV19	TRBJ2-7	TRBD1	TGTGCCAGTAGTGTGACAGGGGCCTACGAGCAGTACTTC	CASSVTGAYEQYF
many	TRBV27	TRBJ2-3	-	TGTGCCACCAAGCCCCGCCGGGTTGGAGATACGCAGTATTTT	CATKPRRVGDTQYF
medium-sized	TRBV27	TRBJ1-2	TRBD1	TGTGCCAGCAGTTTCAATGTGGGACAGTATTCTGGCTACACCTTC	CASSFNVGQYSGYTF
few	TRBV28	TRBJ1-1	-	TGTGCCAGCAGTCGAAGAGGTGGACTGAACACTGAAGCTCTCTTT	CASSRRGGLNTEALF
few	TRBV28	TRBJ2-7	TRBD2	TGTGCCAGCAGTTTAGTGTGTATCGGGAGGTCCTACGAGCAGTACTTC	CASSLVCIGRSYEQYF
-	TRBV7-6	TRBJ2-5	-	TGTGCCAGCAGCCCTGGTGAGACCCAGTACTTC	CASSPGETQYF
medium-sized	TRBV28	TRBJ2-1	-	TGTGCCAGCAGGCATAACTCCTACAATGAGCAGTTCTTC	CASRHNSYNEQFF
few	TRBV6-1	TRBJ1-1	-	TGTGCCAGCAGTCGTATGGACAGATCGAACACTGAAGCTTTCTTT	CASSRMDRSNTEAFF